Sequencing of this T cell receptor beta chain was carried out in a study of shared clonotypes between healthy human individuals. Study-wide background: There were three CD4 naive, three CD4 memory, two CD8 naive and one CD8 memory plates per donor. Findings and limits, study-wide: Incomplete sequencing of sorted subsets was indicated by rarefaction despite large depth.

The assay ran at deep level. The data were produced by immunoSEQ multiplex PCR, yet TCRdb's version contains in-frame clones alone and is incomplete. The data contain some 2,000,000 clones, around 96% of them singletons. The sample holds one count of this clone. Its antigen is unidentified. The V end was cut by 2 bases, the J end by 4 bases, with 9 bases between. In germline, CDR1 is SGHVS, CDR2 FNYEAQ. The CDR3 is made up of 13 amino acids. CD45RO-negative CD8 cells positively selected for CCR7 made up the naive population, which excluded terminally differentiated effector memory CD45RA+ cells. This chain joins TRBV7-6 and TRBJ2-7; D gene ambiguous. Sequenced: naive CD8+ T cells sorted from blood. The receptor was isolated from a man aged 18-30 years in good health. The CDR3 sequence: CASSLNGPYEQYF. The CDR3 bases are TGTGCCAGCAGCTTAAACGGGCCGTACGAGCAGTACTTC.